The present TCR beta chain was sequenced within a study of blood T cells in healthy people across ages. A second PCR, run for about 6 to 11 cycles, used a sample-barcoded 5' primer plus a J-beta primer mix. TCRdb re-analysed the 5' RACE reads in MiXCR, keeping a single row per CDR3 protein. The sample records around 800,000 distinct CDR3 sequences, about 48% being singletons. Trimming took 5 bases from V and 7 from J, leaving 13 bases between them. This CDR3 has 13 amino acids. Per the germline V gene, CDR1 is SGHTA and CDR2 is FQGTGA. This sequence joins TRBV7-3 and TRBJ2-3; TRBD2 is a possible D gene (6 bases). Source material: blood. This clonotype was sampled from a man at least 80 years old in good health. The CDR3 loop is CASSAGPQNTQYF. CDR3 DNA sequence: TGTGCCAGCAGCGCGGGACCCCAAAATACGCAGTATTTT.